The 2 T cell receptor beta chains given below trace back to one sample, sequenced in a study of T cells in Graves' hyperthyroidism and ophthalmopathy. The TCR beta CDR3 regions underwent amplification using RNA transcripts as the source. First-round RT-PCR with HTBI primers amplified the TCR CDR3 region. One entry per CDR3 protein results from TCRdb running MiXCR on the multiplex PCR reads. The data show around 240,000 distinct CDR3 sequences, just over 14% seen once. Sequencing was carried out using blood. These receptor sequences come from a middle-aged woman with Graves' hyperthyroidism that later progressed to Graves' ophthalmopathy.

This clonotype was picked up a small number of times. The rearrangement links TRBV28 to TRBJ2-7, with D unresolved. From germline, CDR1 is MDHEN and CDR2 SYDVKM. The CDR3 totals 13 residues. The V gene lost 2 bases and the J gene lost 6 bases, with 11 bases spanning the gap. The DNA for the CDR3 is TGTGCCAGCAGTTTACGGTCTCTGACCGAGCAGTACTTC. This encodes CASSLRSLTEQYF.

This clonotype has at least ten counts. The CDR3 DNA follows: TGCGCCAGCAGCCCCTCGGGACTAGCGGGACGTTTCCCCCGATGGTCCTACAATGAGCAGTTCTTC. Translation gives CASSPSGLAGRFPRWSYNEQFF. V usage is TRBV5-1 and J usage is TRBJ2-1, with TRBD2 identical over 13 bases. The CDR3 is 22 amino acids. V shed 4 bases, J shed 1 base, and the junction held 20 bases outside the gene matches. CDR1 is SGHRS, CDR2 YFSETQ, per germline.